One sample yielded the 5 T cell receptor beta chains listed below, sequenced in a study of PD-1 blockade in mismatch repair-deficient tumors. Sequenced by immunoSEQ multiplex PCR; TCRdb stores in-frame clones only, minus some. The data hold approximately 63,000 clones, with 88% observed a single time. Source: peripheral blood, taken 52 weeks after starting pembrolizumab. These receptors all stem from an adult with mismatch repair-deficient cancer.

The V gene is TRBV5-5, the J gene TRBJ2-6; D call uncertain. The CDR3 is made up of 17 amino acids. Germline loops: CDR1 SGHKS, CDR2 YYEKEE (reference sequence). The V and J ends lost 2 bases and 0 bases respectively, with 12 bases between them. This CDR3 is CASSFRASLSGANVLTF. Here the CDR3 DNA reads TGTGCCAGCAGCTTTAGGGCCTCTCTCTCTGGGGCCAACGTCCTGACTTTC.

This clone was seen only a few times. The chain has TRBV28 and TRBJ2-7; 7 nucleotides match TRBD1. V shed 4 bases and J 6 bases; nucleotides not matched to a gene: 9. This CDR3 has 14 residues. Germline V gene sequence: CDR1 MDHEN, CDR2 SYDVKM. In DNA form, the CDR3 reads TGTGCCAGCAGTTCCATACTAGACAGGGCCGAGCAGTACTTC. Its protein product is CASSSILDRAEQYF.

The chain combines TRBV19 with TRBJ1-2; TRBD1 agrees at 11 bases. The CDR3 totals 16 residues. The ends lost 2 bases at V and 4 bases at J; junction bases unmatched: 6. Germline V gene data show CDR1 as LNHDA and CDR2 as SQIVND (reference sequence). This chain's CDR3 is CASSIPGQGAPYGYTF. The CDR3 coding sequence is TGTGCCAGTAGTATACCCGGACAGGGGGCACCCTATGGCTACACCTTC.

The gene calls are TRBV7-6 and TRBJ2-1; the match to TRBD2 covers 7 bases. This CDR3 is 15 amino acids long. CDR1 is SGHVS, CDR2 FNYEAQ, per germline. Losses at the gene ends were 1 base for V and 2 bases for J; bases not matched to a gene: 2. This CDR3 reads CASSLGGRAYNEQFF. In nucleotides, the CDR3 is TGTGCCAGCAGCTTAGGTGGGAGGGCCTACAATGAGCAGTTCTTC.

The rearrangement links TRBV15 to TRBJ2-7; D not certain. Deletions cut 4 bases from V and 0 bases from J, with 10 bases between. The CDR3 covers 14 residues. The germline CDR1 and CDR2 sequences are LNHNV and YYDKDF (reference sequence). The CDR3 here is CATSIDRNSYEQYF. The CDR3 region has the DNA TGTGCCACCAGCATAGACCGCAACTCCTACGAGCAGTACTTC.